The 27 T cell receptor beta chains presented below share a single source sample, sequenced in a study of CD8 T cells in ankylosing spondylitis. TCRdb independently ran MiXCR on the 5' RACE reads; one entry per CDR3 protein. The sample has 120,000 or so distinct CDR3 sequences, roughly 13% seen once. The source material was blood, either unsorted or a sorted T cell fraction (not recorded which). All receptors derive from a female donor with ankylosing spondylitis or in good health (not recorded which).

This chain links TRBV10-3 with TRBJ1-5; D gene uncertain. The CDR3 spans 13 residues. Per the germline V gene, CDR1 is ENHRY and CDR2 is SYGVKD. Trimming pared 3 bases from V and 3 bases from J, leaving 6 bases between. CDR3 amino acids: CAISESANQPQHF. In DNA form, the CDR3 reads TGTGCCATCAGTGAATCAGCCAATCAGCCCCAGCATTTT.

In this sample, this clonotype turned up many times. The chain joins TRBV6-1 to TRBJ1-1; 7 nucleotides agree with TRBD1. The CDR3 covers 14 residues. Germline V gives CDR1 MNHNS, CDR2 SASEGT. V lost 6 bases, J lost 0 bases, and 4 bases stayed unmatched. The CDR3 DNA reads as TGTGCCAGCAGGCCAGGGGGGGTGAACACTGAAGCTTTCTTT. Residues: CASRPGGVNTEAFF.

Comments on this clonotype: At one end, the junction sequence differs from germline, possibly due to a read error. The chain joins TRBV7-2 to TRBJ2-5; D might be TRBD1 or TRBD2, each matching 5 bases. Per germline, CDR1 SGHTA and CDR2 FQGNSA. The CDR3 length is 15 residues. The CDR3 sequence: CANSLEGSSFRAQYF. In DNA, the CDR3 is TGTGCCAACAGCTTAGAGGGTAGTAGTTTCAGGGCCCAGTACTTC.

This clonotype was picked up a small number of times. The chain recombines TRBV4-1 with TRBJ2-2; the match to TRBD2 covers 11 bases. Germline lookup yields CDR1 MGHRA and CDR2 YSYEKL. CDR3 length equals 16 residues. Trimming at V came to 4 bases and at J to 1 base, leaving 2 bases not matched to a gene. The CDR3 nucleotides read TGCGCCAGCAGCCGGGGACTAGCGGTGAACACCGGGGAGCTGTTTTTT. Its protein product is CASSRGLAVNTGELFF.

V and J are TRBV10-3 and TRBJ2-7; TRBD2 is a possible D gene (5 bases). V was pared by 5 bases and J by 2 bases, with 13 bases between. CDR1 is ENHRY, CDR2 SYGVKD, per germline. This CDR3 is 14 amino acids long. CDR3 sequence: CAISLYTGTYEQYF. The CDR3, as DNA: TGTGCCATCAGTCTCTATACGGGGACCTACGAGCAGTACTTC.

This clonotype was recorded many times. The V and J genes are TRBV4-2 and TRBJ2-1; D not resolved. CDR1 is LGHNA and CDR2 is YNFKEQ in the germline V gene. The CDR3 totals 14 residues. Trimming took off 0 bases at V and 2 bases at J, with 5 bases between the two ends. CDR3 DNA sequence: TGTGCCAGCAGCCAAGAGGTGGCCTACAATGAGCAGTTCTTC. This sequence encodes CASSQEVAYNEQFF.

This clonotype was counted only a few times. This chain joins TRBV6-7 and TRBJ2-1; 11 bases fit TRBD2. TRBV6-7 carries the ORF label, with uncertain function. This CDR3 has 17 residues. Germline trimming cut 5 bases from V and 3 bases from J; bases unmatched to any gene: 9. The CDR3 spells CASSPNRTSGSYNEQFF. CDR3 sequence (DNA): TGTGCCAGCAGTCCTAACAGAACTAGCGGGAGCTACAATGAGCAGTTCTTC.

This clonotype has at least ten counts. This rearrangement joins TRBV20-1 to TRBJ2-7; D is ambiguous. Germline V gene sequence: CDR1 DFQATT, CDR2 SNEGSKA (reference sequence). The CDR3 spans 11 residues. The ends were cut back, 6 bases at V and 2 bases at J, with 8 bases in the middle. The CDR3: CSAPAPYEQYF. The CDR3 region has the DNA TGCAGTGCCCCCGCCCCCTACGAGCAGTACTTC.

This chain links TRBV5-5 with TRBJ2-1; D unclear. The CDR3 has 11 residues. CDR1 SGHKS and CDR2 YYEKEE come from the germline V gene (reference sequence). V was cut by 6 bases and J by 4 bases, with 5 bases left in between. CDR3 nucleotides: TGTGCCAGCACGAGGTACAATGAGCAGTTCTTC. Residues: CASTRYNEQFF.

This clonotype was seen repeatedly, ten times or more. The V and J genes are TRBV25-1 and TRBJ2-3; 7 nucleotides align to TRBD2. Trimming cost V 2 bases and J 0 bases; bases outside gene matches: 2. The CDR3 is 15 amino acids. The V gene's germline CDR1 is MGHDK and CDR2 SYGVNS. The CDR3 sequence is CASSEGGGSTDTQYF. CDR3 nucleotides: TGTGCCAGCAGTGAAGGGGGGGGAAGCACAGATACGCAGTATTTT.

This clonotype was recorded many times. The chain employs TRBV20-1 and TRBJ2-7, with a possible D match to TRBD1 (6 bases). Trimming stripped 5 bases from V and 1 base from J, with 15 bases between. This CDR3 has 14 residues. Germline V CDR1 and CDR2: DFQATT, SNEGSKA (reference sequence). The CDR3 DNA is TGCAGTGCTGGAACGACAGGAGGATCCTACGAGCAGTACTTC. Its protein is CSAGTTGGSYEQYF.

The chain couples TRBV6-2 or TRBV6-3 to TRBJ2-7; D gene uncertain. The germline gives CDR1 MNHEY, CDR2 SVGEGT. CDR3 size: 11 residues. V lost 5 bases, J lost 5 bases, and 7 bases lay in between. CDR3 sequence (DNA): TGTGCCAGCAGTCTTTCTGACGAGCAGTACTTC. Translated: CASSLSDEQYF.

The chain has TRBV5-1 and TRBJ2-7, with 10 bases fitting TRBD1. The CDR3 is made up of 14 amino acids. The germline gives CDR1 SGHRS, CDR2 YFSETQ. J was trimmed by 6 bases and V by 6 bases; bases with no gene match: 9. CDR3 protein: CASTSGTGEIEQYF. The CDR3 DNA follows: TGCGCCAGCACCTCCGGGACAGGGGAAATCGAGCAGTACTTC.

The chain has TRBV20-1 and TRBJ2-1, with 14 bases identical to TRBD2. This CDR3 comprises 18 residues. V lost 0 bases, J lost 2 bases, and 6 bases stayed unmatched. Germline assignment: CDR1 DFQATT and CDR2 SNEGSKA (reference sequence). This CDR3 reads CSARDRGTSGGTYNEQFF. As DNA, the CDR3 is TGCAGTGCTAGAGATAGGGGGACTAGCGGGGGTACCTACAATGAGCAGTTCTTC.

This clonotype has only a few counts. The V call is TRBV18, the J call TRBJ1-1, with a possible D match to TRBD1 (6 bases). V lost 7 bases and J lost 1, with 19 bases in between. The CDR3 is made up of 16 amino acids. Germline assignment: CDR1 KGHSH and CDR2 LQKENI. The CDR3 region has the DNA TGTGCCAGCTACCCCGGAGGCGGGACAAAGAACACTGAAGCTTTCTTT. Its protein is CASYPGGGTKNTEAFF.

In its sample, this clonotype was seen a few times. The rearrangement uses TRBV11-3 and TRBJ2-7, with a weak D call TRBD2 (6 bases). Per germline, CDR1 SGHNT and CDR2 YENEEA. The V gene lost 3 bases and the J gene lost 3 bases, with 9 bases spanning the gap. CDR3 length: 13 amino acids. This chain's CDR3 is CASSFRRDYEQYF. CDR3 nucleotide sequence: TGTGCCAGCAGCTTCAGGCGGGACTACGAGCAGTACTTC.

This clonotype was counted a few times. This chain uses TRBV15 with TRBJ2-3; D gene unclear. This CDR3 is built from 12 residues. V lost 2 bases and J 7 bases, leaving 7 bases between the germline ends. CDR1 and CDR2 from the germline V gene are LNHNV and YYDKDF (reference sequence). Written as DNA, the CDR3 is TGTGCCACCAGCAGAAACGCAAATACGCAGTATTTT. It encodes CATSRNANTQYF.

Details on this clonotype: A much larger clone differs from this one at a single base, so this may be a read error. The chain recombines TRBV20-1 with TRBJ2-5; 7 nucleotides line up with TRBD1. The V and J ends lost 8 bases and 2 bases, in that order; junction bases with no gene match: 5. Germline-derived CDR1 and CDR2 are DFQATT and SNEGSKA (reference sequence). The CDR3 runs to 12 residues. CDR3 loop: CSTQDRQETQYF. CDR3 nucleotide sequence: TGCAGTACCCAGGACAGGCAAGAGACCCAGTACTTC.

This clonotype was found many times. The gene calls are TRBV20-1 and TRBJ2-5; D perhaps matches TRBD1 (6 bases). Trimming cost V 6 bases and J 1 base, with 18 bases left between them. The CDR3 has 15 residues. In germline, CDR1 is DFQATT, CDR2 SNEGSKA (reference sequence). CDR3 amino acids: CSAFPGHLFQETQYF. Written as DNA, the CDR3 is TGCAGTGCCTTTCCGGGACACTTATTCCAAGAGACCCAGTACTTC.

This clonotype was detected many times. The chain has TRBV28 and TRBJ2-1; D possibly corresponds to TRBD2 (6 bases). Germline assignment: CDR1 MDHEN and CDR2 SYDVKM. The V and J ends lost 5 bases and 7 bases respectively, with 24 bases between them. This CDR3 spans 17 amino acids. The chain's CDR3 is CASSKDSGTRVGNEQFF. CDR3 bases: TGTGCCAGCAGTAAGGACTCCGGGACTCGGGTAGGGAATGAGCAGTTCTTC.

This clonotype was observed many times. The gene calls are TRBV5-1 and TRBJ1-1; 7 bases fit TRBD1. Germline CDR1 is SGHRS and CDR2 is YFSETQ. V gave up 0 bases and J gave up 4 bases; unmatched junction bases: 3. The CDR3 consists of 14 residues. As DNA, the CDR3 is TGCGCCAGCAGCTTGGCGGCAGGGGGCACTGAAGCTTTCTTT. Protein: CASSLAAGGTEAFF.

The V and J genes are TRBV7-9 and TRBJ1-1; TRBD1 might be the D (5 bases). CDR3 length: 14 residues. The germline CDR1 and CDR2 sequences are SEHNR and FQNEAQ (reference sequence). Trimming left V 4 bases short and J 0 bases short, with 9 bases between. The CDR3 DNA reads as TGTGCCAGCAGCTCAACAGGTCTGAACACTGAAGCTTTCTTT. It specifies CASSSTGLNTEAFF.

This clonotype was found a few times. The chain recombines TRBV15 with TRBJ2-1, with D perhaps TRBD1 (5 bases). Germline CDR1 and CDR2: LNHNV and YYDKDF (reference sequence). Between the trimmed V and J ends, which lost 8 bases and 2 bases, there was a span of 13 bases. This CDR3 spans 14 amino acids. The CDR3 is CATVGQIPYNEQFF. Here the CDR3 DNA reads TGTGCCACCGTCGGACAAATCCCCTACAATGAGCAGTTCTTC.

A few counts support this clonotype. The chain combines TRBV12-3 or TRBV12-4 with TRBJ2-5, with D possibly being TRBD1 or TRBD2 (6 bases each). The CDR3 extends over 15 amino acids. V lost 7 bases to trimming and J lost 5 bases, with 20 bases between them. CDR3 sequence: CASTARGRGGETQYF. CDR3 DNA sequence: TGTGCCAGCACCGCGCGGGGCAGGGGTGGCGAGACCCAGTACTTC.

The J gene is TRBJ2-1, the V gene TRBV20-1; 16 positions match TRBD2. CDR3 length: 15 residues. CDR1 is DFQATT and CDR2 is SNEGSKA in the germline V gene (reference sequence). Losses at the gene ends were 0 bases for V and 8 bases for J; bases not matched to a gene: 1. The DNA of the CDR3 is TGCAGTGCTAGAGATGGGACTAGCGGGAGGGATGAGCAGTTCTTC. Protein: CSARDGTSGRDEQFF.

The rearrangement joins TRBV27 to TRBJ2-1; D unclear. V shed 3 bases and J shed 4 bases, with 7 bases lying between them. Germline CDR1 MNHEY, CDR2 SMNVEV (reference sequence). CDR3 length equals 13 residues. The CDR3 coding sequence is TGTGCCAGCAGTTTTGGCCGATACAATGAGCAGTTCTTC. Translating it yields CASSFGRYNEQFF.

V is TRBV7-2 and J is TRBJ1-6; D is possibly TRBD1 (5 bases). The CDR3 sequence is 15 residues long. Trimming pared 8 bases from V and 4 bases from J, leaving 15 bases between. Germline CDR1 and CDR2: SGHTA and FQGNSA. The CDR3 DNA sequence: TGTGCCAGCGTCCGGGATGGGGGGTATAATTCACCCCTCCACTTT. This gives the protein CASVRDGGYNSPLHF.